These 7 T cell receptor beta chains were all obtained from the same sample, sequenced in a study of blood T cell repertoires in COVID-19. Sequenced by immunoSEQ multiplex PCR; TCRdb stores in-frame clones only, minus some. The repertoire consists of hundreds of thousands of clones, with 75% to 90% occurring once and the leading ten covering around a tenth. Sequenced sample: PBMCs or T cells enriched from blood (not recorded which). All receptors come from a woman aged 40 to 55 who had recovered from COVID-19.

The chain uses TRBV5-1 and TRBJ2-5, with 10 positions matching TRBD1. The CDR3 has 16 amino acids. J lost 5 bases, V lost 4 bases, and 11 bases had no gene match. Germline CDR1 and CDR2: SGHRS and YFSETQ. CDR3 sequence reads: CASSLPDRGRLETQYF. CDR3 DNA sequence: TGCGCCAGCAGCCTCCCCGACAGGGGGCGCCTTGAGACCCAGTACTTC.

V gene TRBV12-5 combines with J gene TRBJ2-5; 7 positions match TRBD2. Trimming took 1 base from V and 5 from J; bases not matched to a gene: 13. The germline CDR1 and CDR2 sequences are LGHNT and FRNRAP. The CDR3 contains 17 residues. The CDR3: CASGLALPSLGGETQYF. The CDR3 DNA sequence: TGTGCTAGTGGTTTGGCCTTACCTTCTTTGGGAGGGGAGACCCAGTACTTC.

The sample holds a few counts of this clone. This chain joins TRBV12-3 or TRBV12-4 and TRBJ2-7, with 11 bases matching TRBD2. This CDR3 is built from 13 residues. J was trimmed by 3 bases and V by 6 bases; bases with no gene match: 1. DNA of the CDR3: TGTGCCAGCAGGCTAGCGGGGGGCTACGAGCAGTACTTC. Amino acid sequence: CASRLAGGYEQYF.

In this sample, this clone turned up once. V and J are TRBV3-1 (or the pseudogene TRBV3-2) and TRBJ2-2, with TRBD1 as a possible D gene (5 bases). Germline values: CDR1 LGHDT, CDR2 YNNKEL (reference sequence). The CDR3 runs to 14 residues. Trimming removed 2 bases at V and 7 bases at J, with 11 bases between. The CDR3 nucleotides read TGTGCCAGCAGCCAACAGGGTTCTGGCGGGGAGCTGTTTTTT. It translates to CASSQQGSGGELFF.

This clone appeared a few times. The chain recombines TRBV28 with TRBJ2-5; 7 positions agree with TRBD2. This CDR3 is built from 14 residues. Per the germline V gene, CDR1 is MDHEN and CDR2 is SYDVKM. V lost 2 bases to trimming and J lost 5 bases; unmatched junction nucleotides: 5. In nucleotides, the CDR3 is TGTGCCAGCAGTTTAGGGGGAGGGTGGGAGACCCAGTACTTC. Translating gives CASSLGGGWETQYF.

V and J are TRBV6-5 and TRBJ2-7; 7 nucleotides match TRBD1. The germline V gene has CDR1 MNHEY and CDR2 SVGAGI. The V gene end was trimmed by 6 bases and the J gene end by 0 bases; junction bases not matched to a gene: 5. The length of the CDR3 is 14 residues. CDR3 region: CASSLRDSSYEQYF. The CDR3 DNA reads TGTGCCAGCAGCCTCCGGGACAGCTCCTACGAGCAGTACTTC.

The chain recombines TRBV9 with TRBJ1-2; 8 bases are shared with TRBD1. V dropped 0 bases and J dropped 8; count of bases not matched to a gene: 6. The CDR3 consists of 14 residues. CDR1 SGDLS and CDR2 YYNGEE come from the germline V gene. The CDR3 nucleotides are TGTGCCAGCAGCGTAGACCAGGGGGCGAGAGGCTACACCTTC. It encodes CASSVDQGARGYTF.